The clone carrying this T cell receptor beta chain was counted many times. The antigen remains unidentified. Looked up from germline, CDR1 is SQVTM and CDR2 is ANQGSEA. Trimming stripped 4 bases from V and 5 bases from J, with 11 bases between. This CDR3 region has 12 residues. This entry comes from a study of T-cell reconstitution after alpha-beta-depleted transplantation in children. Findings of the study overall: Reports say that about two months after transplant, the alpha-beta T cells came out of several hundred graft clones that had expanded. After transplant, high TCRbeta diversity at day 60 in some patients arose from surviving recipient T cells and thymic progenitors. Newly produced T cells mostly accounted for T-cell counts and diversity one year post-transplant.

A library of TCRbeta sequences, prepared with unique molecular identifiers, was generated. TCRdb reprocessed the PCR reads with MiXCR, giving one entry per CDR3 protein. The data show some 830,000 distinct CDR3 sequences, around 15% seen once. This receptor was taken from a male patient aged 10 to 17 who had a stem cell transplant for acute lymphoblastic leukemia, so the T cells may come from the graft donor. This chain connects TRBV29-1 to TRBJ1-2, with D perhaps TRBD1 (6 bases). This specimen consisted of PBMCs, mostly from graft donor cells, obtained 360 days after TCRalphabeta/CD19-depleted stem cell transplant. The CDR3 reads CSVAQGGYGYTF. The CDR3 bases are TGCAGCGTTGCACAGGGAGGATATGGCTACACCTTC.